This TCR beta chain was observed in a study of blood T cell repertoires in COVID-19. Study summary: The samples span acute and convalescent COVID-19 from the United States, Italy and Spain. PBMCs, B-cell-depleted T cells, or T cells provided the cDNA or gDNA that made up the material.

In the study's own analysis: Amplified reference gene primers provided the basis for estimating nucleated cell counts. Libraries were prepared by immunoSEQ multiplex PCR; TCRdb keeps only in-frame clonotypes and omits some of them. V and J calls and clone size come straight from that table; D and trimming were deduced from the DNA. The table has about 190,000 clones, 80% seen once. The CDR3 runs 16 residues. CDR1 is LNHDA, CDR2 SQIVND, per germline (reference sequence). The ends lost 3 bases at V and 0 bases at J; junction bases unmatched: 5. The chain recombines TRBV19 with TRBJ2-7; 10 nucleotides agree with TRBD2. The sequenced sample was peripheral blood. This TCR derives from a man aged 60 to 75 with acute or convalescent COVID-19. This CDR3 reads CASSISLAGSSYEQYF. DNA for the CDR3: TGTGCCAGTAGTATCTCACTAGCGGGGTCCTCCTACGAGCAGTACTTC.